This T cell receptor beta chain was sequenced in a study of T cells after yellow fever vaccination (dated by TCRdb to about 2019). Describing the broader study: The SMART-Seq v4 Ultra Low Input RNA kit was used to prepare libraries from fractions with low cell numbers. Two healthy male donors made up the cohort, one aged 18 to 29 years and the other aged 30 to 39 years. Blood samples were taken at several timepoints before and after primary and secondary immunization, and bulk PBMC replicates and cell subsets were isolated. To follow T-cell clones before and after primary and booster YFV17D yellow fever vaccination, bulk TCR alpha and beta repertoires were sequenced over time.

The sequencer was an Illumina NovaSeq 6000. TCR cDNA was synthesized by 5'RACE template switching, which introduced a universal primer site and unique molecular identifiers. Priming of cDNA synthesis was performed from both the TCR alpha and TCR beta constant segments. Library amplification used two PCR steps, and the second PCR step added sample barcodes and sequencing adapters. Sequencing of libraries was performed on Illumina HiSeq 2500 (2x100 bp) or NovaSeq (2x150 bp). Processing in the source paper ran as follows. MIGEC was used to demultiplex reads and collapse the reads into UMI consensus sequences, and MiXCR was used for V(D)J alignment. Using edgeR on replicate PBMC samples, clonotypes were called vaccine-responding if FDR was below 0.01 and the log2 fold change was above 5 up to day 15. CD4 or CD8 identity was assigned to each bulk clonotype according to whether the clonotype was present at higher abundance in the sequenced CD4 repertoire or the sequenced CD8 repertoire. Using fastp trimming at Q25 and MiXCR clonotype assembly, TCRdb reanalyzed the public sequencing data and kept in-frame beta chains. Each record represents a unique CDR3 protein, reported with the most common genes and DNA among its rows. TCRdb assigned the V and J calls; the authors' analysis was not used. The sample table records 300,000 to 350,000 distinct CDR3 sequences; around 4.5% of these occur just once. Clones ranked in the top ten supply less than 20% of the sample.

The treatment or condition label here, explained by the study, means: live attenuated yellow fever vaccine strain. Two biological replicates of bulk PBMCs were collected at each blood-draw timepoint. A standard Ficoll-Paque protocol was used to isolate PBMCs from peripheral blood. TriZol was used to extract RNA from bulk PBMCs, from CD4 and CD8 fractions, and from dextramer-positive and dextramer-negative fractions. In this sample, this clonotype turned up many times. What antigen it recognizes has not been identified. No base quality values were provided; no much bigger clone lies one nucleotide off. The CDR3 has 15 amino acids, counting the end cysteine and phenylalanine. Only the CDR3 portion is preserved as DNA: 45 bases, with reading frame beginning at the first base. Trimmed from V: 7 bases; trimmed from J: 5 bases; junction bases lacking a gene match: 11. CDR1 and CDR2 (LGHNA, YNFKEQ) derive from the germline V gene.

Overall study results and their limits: Because only a couple of donors were included in the study, the extent to which the findings can be generalized is limited. The secondary T-cell response was weaker than the primary response but faster, peaking on day 5 instead of day 15. Most clones expanded after primary vaccination (approximately 95% of CD4 and roughly 91% of CD8) were re-detected after the booster, suggesting that broad memory maintenance occurred. Because abundant contaminating clonotypes from the bulk population could be contained in FACS-sorted repertoires, computational filtering was required. A small fraction of clonotypes appeared in both the CD4 and CD8 compartments, likely as a result of convergent recombination.

The receptor comes from a young man who received the YFV17D yellow fever vaccine. The material was PBMCs, obtained 15 days after the yellow fever booster vaccination. The sequence joins TRBV4-2 to TRBJ2-1, and 7 bases in between align with TRBD1. The nucleotide sequence is TGTGCCAGCACCCCGGGGACAGCCATAAACAATGAGCAGTTCTTC. It encodes CASTPGTAINNEQFF.